This TCR beta chain is from a study of molecular identifiers for immune sequencing clone quantification. Trimming shortened V by 4 bases and J by 6 bases, and 15 bases separated the two germline ends. In germline, CDR1 is LGHDT, CDR2 YNNKEL (reference sequence). The CDR3 sequence is 14 residues long. This clonotype was picked up many times. What it binds is unknown. The authors gated naive CD8 T cells as CD8+CD4-CCR7+CD45RA+ for sorting. General observations from the study: Clones with over 20 RNA copies captured over 97% of effector molecules but under 1% of naive ones. Jurkat TCR RNA spiked in from one cell reportedly remained identifiable amid approximately 1 million naive cells. Barcode-sharing identical TCR molecules could underestimate highly expanded clone sizes.

Using its own MiXCR run on the PCR reads, TCRdb lists one record per CDR3 protein. The sample contains 250,000 to 350,000 distinct CDR3 sequences, about a fifth of which appear only once. This TCR was sampled from a human donor in good health. Some libraries in this study had Jurkat cell RNA spiked in. The specimen sequenced was naive CD8+ T cells from blood, with Jurkat cell RNA spiked in. Subset noted: FACS-sorted CD8+CD4-CCR7+CD45RA+ naive T cells. V gene TRBV3-1 combines with J gene TRBJ2-5; tentatively, D is TRBD1 or TRBD2 (5 bases each). In DNA form, the CDR3 reads TGTGCCAGCAGCCCCGGGACGGTCAAGAAGACCCAGTACTTC. It is translated as CASSPGTVKKTQYF.